The entry below describes one TCR beta chain. Germline CDR1 is SEHNR and CDR2 is FQNEAQ (reference sequence). The germline V and J ends were trimmed by 5 bases and 2 bases, with 11 bases remaining between them. The CDR3 contains 14 residues. The data derive from a study of cytomegalovirus exposure and HLA in healthy donors. This PCR relied on a set of 60 Vbeta primers and 13 Jbeta primers. Clones were sequenced by immunoSEQ multiplex PCR, and TCRdb holds only the in-frame ones, with some missing. The sample lists tens of thousands of clones; 60% to 80% were seen once. Specimen: PBMCs. This clonotype originated in a woman in her 30s in good health and CMV-seronegative. This chain connects TRBV7-9 to TRBJ2-3; D gene uncertain. The chain's CDR3 is CASSRSTSTDTQYF. As DNA, the CDR3 is TGTGCCAGCAGCCGTAGTACTTCCACAGATACGCAGTATTTT.